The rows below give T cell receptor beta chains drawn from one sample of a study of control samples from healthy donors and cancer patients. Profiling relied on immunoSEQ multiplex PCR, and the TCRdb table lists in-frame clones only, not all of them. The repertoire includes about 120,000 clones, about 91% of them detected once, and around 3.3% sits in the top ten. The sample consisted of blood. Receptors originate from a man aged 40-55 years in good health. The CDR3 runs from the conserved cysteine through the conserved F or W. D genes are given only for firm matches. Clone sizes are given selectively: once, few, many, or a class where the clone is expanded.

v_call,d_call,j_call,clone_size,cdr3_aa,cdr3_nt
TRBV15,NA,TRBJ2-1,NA,CATSRDRATGPNEQFF,TGTGCCACCAGCAGAGACCGAGCTACGGGCCCCAATGAGCAGTTCTTC
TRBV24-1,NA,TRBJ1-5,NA,CATSEQGTQPQHF,TGTGCCACCAGTGAACAGGGAACTCAGCCCCAGCATTTT
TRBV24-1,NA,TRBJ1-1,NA,CATSDWRSYEAFF,TGTGCCACCAGTGATTGGAGGTCATATGAAGCTTTCTTT
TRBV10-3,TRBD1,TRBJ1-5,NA,CANQQGANQPQHF,TGTGCCAATCAACAGGGGGCAAATCAGCCCCAGCATTTT
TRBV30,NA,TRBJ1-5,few,CAWSVENRQPQHF,TGTGCCTGGAGTGTCGAGAACCGTCAGCCCCAGCATTTT
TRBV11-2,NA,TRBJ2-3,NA,CASSLVRAGTDTQYF,TGTGCCAGCAGCTTAGTGCGGGCGGGCACAGATACGCAGTATTTT
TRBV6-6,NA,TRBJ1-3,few,CASVRGAGNTIYF,TGTGCCAGCGTTCGGGGGGCTGGAAACACCATATATTTT
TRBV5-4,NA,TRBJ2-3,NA,CASSRFNTDTQYF,TGTGCCAGCAGCCGATTCAACACAGATACGCAGTATTTT
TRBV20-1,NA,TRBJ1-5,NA,CSASYLEGDLGNQPQHF,TGCAGTGCTAGTTATTTAGAGGGGGATTTGGGCAATCAGCCCCAGCATTTT
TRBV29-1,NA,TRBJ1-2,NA,CSVLPTANYGYTF,TGCAGCGTTCTCCCGACAGCTAACTATGGCTACACCTTC
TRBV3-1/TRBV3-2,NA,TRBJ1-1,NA,CASSPLTSNTEAFF,TGTGCCAGCAGCCCTCTGACCTCGAACACTGAAGCTTTCTTT
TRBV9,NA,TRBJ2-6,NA,CASSLVSGANVLTF,TGTGCCAGCAGCTTGGTCTCTGGGGCCAACGTCCTGACTTTC
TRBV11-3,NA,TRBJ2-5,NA,CASSLAGSQETQYF,TGTGCCAGCAGCTTAGCGGGGTCCCAAGAGACCCAGTACTTC
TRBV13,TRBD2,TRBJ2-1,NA,CASSLGSGGYNEQFF,TGTGCCAGCAGCTTAGGAAGCGGGGGGTACAATGAGCAGTTCTTC
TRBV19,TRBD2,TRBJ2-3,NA,CASSSWTSGGFTDTQYF,TGTGCCAGTAGTTCGTGGACTAGCGGGGGTTTCACAGATACGCAGTATTTT
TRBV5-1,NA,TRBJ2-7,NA,CASSPRDTERSEQYF,TGCGCCAGCAGCCCCCGGGACACGGAGAGGAGTGAGCAGTACTTC
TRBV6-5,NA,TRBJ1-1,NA,CASSPLGTNTEAFF,TGTGCCAGCAGCCCGCTCGGTACGAACACTGAAGCTTTCTTT
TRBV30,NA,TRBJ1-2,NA,CAWSRDRGDYTF,TGTGCCTGGAGCCGGGACCGAGGAGACTACACCTTC
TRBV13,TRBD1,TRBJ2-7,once,CASSPRQGAYEQYF,TGTGCCAGCAGCCCGAGACAGGGGGCCTACGAGCAGTACTTC
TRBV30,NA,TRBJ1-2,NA,CAWKSGTGYTF,TGTGCCTGGAAATCGGGGACCGGCTACACCTTC
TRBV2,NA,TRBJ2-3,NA,CASSEEGRADTQYF,TGTGCCAGCAGTGAAGAGGGCAGGGCAGATACGCAGTATTTT
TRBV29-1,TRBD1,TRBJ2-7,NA,CSVSGTAYEQYF,TGCAGCGTTTCCGGGACAGCCTACGAGCAGTACTTC
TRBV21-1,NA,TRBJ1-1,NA,CASSKGQGSLTEAFF,TGTGCCAGCAGCAAAGGACAGGGAAGTTTAACTGAAGCTTTCTTT
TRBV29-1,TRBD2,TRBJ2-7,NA,CSVPLPTSGSRYEQYF,TGCAGCGTGCCACTCCCGACTAGCGGGTCACGCTACGAGCAGTACTTC
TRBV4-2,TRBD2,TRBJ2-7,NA,CASSQDQAAGAYEQYF,TGTGCCAGCAGCCAAGATCAGGCAGCGGGGGCCTACGAGCAGTACTTC
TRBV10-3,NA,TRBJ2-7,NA,CAISEGETYEQYF,TGTGCCATCAGTGAAGGAGAGACCTACGAGCAGTACTTC
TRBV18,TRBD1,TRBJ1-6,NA,CASSEKGAHNSPLHF,TGTGCCAGCTCAGAAAAGGGGGCGCATAATTCACCCCTCCACTTT
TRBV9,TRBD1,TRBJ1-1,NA,CASSVDRQGNTEAFF,TGTGCCAGCAGCGTAGACCGACAGGGAAACACTGAAGCTTTCTTT
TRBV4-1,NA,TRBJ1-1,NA,CASSQDRRNTEAFF,TGCGCCAGCAGCCAAGATAGGAGGAACACTGAAGCTTTCTTT
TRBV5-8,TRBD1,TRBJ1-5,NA,CASSPGQARGSNQPQHF,TGTGCCAGCAGCCCGGGACAGGCGAGGGGTAGCAATCAGCCCCAGCATTTT
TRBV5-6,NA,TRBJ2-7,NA,CASSRTSYEQYF,TGTGCCAGCAGCCGGACCAGCTACGAGCAGTACTTC
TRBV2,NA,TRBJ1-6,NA,CASRERAFNSPLHF,TGTGCCAGCAGAGAAAGGGCGTTTAATTCACCCCTCCACTTT
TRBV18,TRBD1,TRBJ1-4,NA,CASSRTGPHEKLFF,TGTGCCAGCTCTCGGACAGGGCCTCATGAAAAACTGTTTTTT
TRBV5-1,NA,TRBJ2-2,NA,CASSLAVETGELFF,TGCGCCAGCAGCTTGGCTGTGGAGACCGGGGAGCTGTTTTTT
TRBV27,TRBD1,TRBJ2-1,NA,CASAKDRVGGNEQFF,TGTGCCAGCGCAAAAGACAGGGTTGGTGGAAATGAGCAGTTCTTC
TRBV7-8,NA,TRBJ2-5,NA,CASSLGKYQETQYF,TGTGCCAGCAGCTTAGGGAAGTACCAAGAGACCCAGTACTTC
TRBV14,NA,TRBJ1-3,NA,CASSQAGVLGSGNTIYF,TGTGCCAGCAGCCAAGCAGGGGTTCTAGGCTCTGGAAACACCATATATTTT
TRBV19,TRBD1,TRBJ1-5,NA,CASSSGQGGFNQPQHF,TGTGCCAGTAGTTCAGGACAGGGGGGGTTCAATCAGCCCCAGCATTTT
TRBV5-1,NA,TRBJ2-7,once,CASSSFYEQYF,TGCGCCAGCAGCTCTTTCTACGAGCAGTACTTC
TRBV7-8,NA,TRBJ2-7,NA,CASSFGGGDEQYF,TGTGCCAGCAGCTTTGGTGGGGGCGACGAGCAGTACTTC
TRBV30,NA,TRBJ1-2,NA,CAWDSSFNYGYTF,TGTGCCTGGGACAGCTCCTTCAACTATGGCTACACCTTC
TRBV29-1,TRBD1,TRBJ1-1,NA,CSVGDRGVVSTEAFF,TGCAGCGTTGGGGACAGGGGGGTCGTGAGCACTGAAGCTTTCTTT
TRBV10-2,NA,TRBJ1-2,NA,CASSESEYYGYTF,TGCGCCAGCAGTGAGTCAGAGTACTATGGCTACACCTTC
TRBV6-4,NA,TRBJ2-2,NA,CASSDGNTGELFF,TGTGCCAGCAGTGACGGCAACACCGGGGAGCTGTTTTTT
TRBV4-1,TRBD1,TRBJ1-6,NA,CASSHRTGSYNSPLHF,TGCGCCAGCAGCCACAGGACAGGGAGTTATAATTCACCCCTCCACTTT
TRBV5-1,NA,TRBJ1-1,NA,CASSLSGAEAFF,TGCGCCAGCAGCTTGTCAGGAGCTGAAGCTTTCTTT
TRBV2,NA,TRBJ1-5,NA,CASRGTASNQPQHF,TGTGCCAGCAGGGGGACGGCTAGCAATCAGCCCCAGCATTTT
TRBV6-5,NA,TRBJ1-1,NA,CASTPTEGRTEAFF,TGTGCCAGCACCCCCACGGAGGGGCGCACTGAAGCTTTCTTT
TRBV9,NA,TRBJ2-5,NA,CASSVGSGPRETQYF,TGTGCCAGCAGCGTAGGTAGTGGCCCGAGGGAGACCCAGTACTTC
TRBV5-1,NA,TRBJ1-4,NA,CASSRSGGNEKLFF,TGCGCCAGCAGCCGATCGGGAGGGAATGAAAAACTGTTTTTT
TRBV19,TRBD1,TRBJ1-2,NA,CASSPRDSHGDGYTF,TGTGCCAGTAGTCCGAGGGACAGCCATGGAGATGGCTACACCTTC
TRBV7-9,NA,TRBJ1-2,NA,CASSPKYGYTF,TGTGCCAGCAGCCCTAAATATGGCTACACCTTC
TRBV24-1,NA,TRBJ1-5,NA,CATSDSGFLGQPQHF,TGTGCCACCAGTGATTCCGGGTTCCTGGGGCAGCCCCAGCATTTT
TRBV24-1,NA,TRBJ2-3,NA,CATARKADTQYF,TGTGCCACCGCACGTAAGGCAGATACGCAGTATTTT
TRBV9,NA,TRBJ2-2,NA,CASSLGGAGELFF,TGTGCCAGCAGCCTAGGGGGGGCCGGGGAGCTGTTTTTT
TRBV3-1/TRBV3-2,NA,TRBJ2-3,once,CASSRGGNTDTQYF,TGTGCCAGCAGCCGCGGTGGTAACACAGATACGCAGTATTTT
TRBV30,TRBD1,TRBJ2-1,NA,CAWSMGQLYNEQFF,TGTGCCTGGAGTATGGGACAGCTCTACAATGAGCAGTTCTTC
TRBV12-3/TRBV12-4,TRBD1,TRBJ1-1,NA,CASSSGTGRQAFF,TGTGCCAGCAGTTCCGGGACAGGTCGACAAGCTTTCTTT
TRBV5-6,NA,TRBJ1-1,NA,CASSFRTEAFF,TGTGCCAGCAGCTTTCGGACTGAAGCTTTCTTT
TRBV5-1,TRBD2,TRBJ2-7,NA,CASSLEAGGFDEQYF,TGCGCCAGCAGCTTGGAAGCGGGGGGGTTCGACGAGCAGTACTTC